This paragraph covers one T cell receptor beta chain sequence. Its antigen is not identified. CDR1 and CDR2 from the germline V gene are MDHEN and SYDVKM. The CDR3 sequence is 12 residues long. V lost 5 bases to trimming and J lost 8 bases, with 12 bases between them. The data derive from a study of cytomegalovirus exposure and HLA in healthy donors. PCR employed 60 Vbeta and 13 Jbeta primers. Sequencing was performed with immunoSEQ multiplex PCR; in TCRdb, only in-frame clones are kept and a portion is missing. The sample's table shows just over 80,000 clones. Broader study findings: Accurate predictions that matched the HLA-A and HLA-B alleles of most subjects were reportedly made from TCR beta sequences. In a later analysis, an Asian-associated ancestry cluster reportedly showed fewer N-insertions than the approximately 700-donor mean. Within an earlier analysis, most TCR beta V segments proved productive either about 90% or about 30% of the time.

Sequenced sample: PBMCs. This sequence joins TRBV28 and TRBJ1-2; D is undetermined. The receptor comes from a woman between 25 and 40 years old in good health and CMV-seronegative. Here the CDR3 DNA reads TGTGCCAGCAGTCTCTCAACGGGGGGCTACACCTTC. As protein: CASSLSTGGYTF.